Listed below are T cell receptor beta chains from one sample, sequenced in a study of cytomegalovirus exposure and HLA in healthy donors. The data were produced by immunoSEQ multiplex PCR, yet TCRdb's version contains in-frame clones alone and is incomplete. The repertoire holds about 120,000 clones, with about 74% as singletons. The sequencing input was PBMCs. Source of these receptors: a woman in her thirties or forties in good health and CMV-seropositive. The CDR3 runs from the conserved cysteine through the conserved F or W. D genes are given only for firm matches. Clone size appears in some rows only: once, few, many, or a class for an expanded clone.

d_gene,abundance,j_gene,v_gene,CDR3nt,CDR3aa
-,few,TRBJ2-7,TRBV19,TGTGCCAGTAGTCCGAGGGCAGCCAACGAGCAGTACTTC,CASSPRAANEQYF
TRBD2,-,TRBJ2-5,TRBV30,TGTGCCTGGAGTCCCGGTAGCGGGAGGGAGACCCAGTACTTC,CAWSPGSGRETQYF
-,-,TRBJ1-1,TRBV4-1,TGCGCCAGCAGCGTTGGACGGAGGACTGAAGCTTTCTTT,CASSVGRRTEAFF
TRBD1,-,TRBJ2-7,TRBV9,TGTGCCAGCAGCGTAGGGGACAGTGGGACCTACGAGCAGTACTTC,CASSVGDSGTYEQYF
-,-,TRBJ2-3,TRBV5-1,TGCGCCAGCAGCTTGGTAGTATCGGGGGACGCAGATACGCAGTATTTT,CASSLVVSGDADTQYF
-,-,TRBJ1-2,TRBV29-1,TGCAGCGTTGACGGGGGGGCAAGTAACTATGGCTACACCTTC,CSVDGGASNYGYTF
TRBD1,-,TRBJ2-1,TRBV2,TGTGCTTGCTCCCGGGACAGGGGCCCCAATGAGCAGTTCTTC,CACSRDRGPNEQFF
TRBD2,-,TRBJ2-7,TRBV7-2,TGTGCCAGCAGCTTAGAGACTAGCGGGAGGGCCTACGAGCAGTACTTC,CASSLETSGRAYEQYF
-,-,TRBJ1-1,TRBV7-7,TGTGCTAGCAGCGAAAGGGGGGGGACTGAAGCTTTCTTT,CASSERGGTEAFF
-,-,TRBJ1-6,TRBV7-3,TGTGCCAGCAGCTTAGGCATGGGCTCACCCCTCCACTTT,CASSLGMGSPLHF
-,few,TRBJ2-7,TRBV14,TGTGCCAGCAGCCACGGAGGTTCCCGGGGCGAGCAGTACTTC,CASSHGGSRGEQYF
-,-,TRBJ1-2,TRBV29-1,TGCAGCGTTGAAGATCCCCTGACAGGTGCTAACTATGGCTACACCTTC,CSVEDPLTGANYGYTF
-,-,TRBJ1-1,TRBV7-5,TGTGCCAGAAGCTTAGCCCAGGGGGAGTCCACTGAAGCTTTCTTT,CARSLAQGESTEAFF
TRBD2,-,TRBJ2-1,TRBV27,TGTGCCAGCAGTTCCGGGAGGTCCTACAATGAGCAGTTCTTC,CASSSGRSYNEQFF
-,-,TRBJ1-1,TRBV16,TGTGCCAGCAGCCAAAAGGCAGGCGCTGAAGCTTTCTTT,CASSQKAGAEAFF
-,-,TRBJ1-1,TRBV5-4,TGTGCCAGCAGCCAGGACAGAAACACTGAAGCTTTCTTT,CASSQDRNTEAFF
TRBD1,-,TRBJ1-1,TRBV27,TGTGCCAGCAGGTCTCCTCCGGGACAGGGGGACACTGAAGCTTTCTTT,CASRSPPGQGDTEAFF
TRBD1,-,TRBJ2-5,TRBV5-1,TGCGCCAGCAGCCTAGGGACAGGGGGTGGGCAAGAGACCCAGTACTTC,CASSLGTGGGQETQYF